This TCR beta chain was obtained from a study of OX40 agonist ivuxolimab in advanced cancers. TCRdb's copy holds only in-frame clones and misses some; the assay was immunoSEQ multiplex PCR. The data show around 60,000 clones, 85% to 90% seen once. This sample comprised CD4+ or CD8+ T cells sorted from blood, obtained in a trial of the OX40 agonist ivuxolimab. The origin of this receptor is an adult with an advanced solid tumor such as melanoma, head and neck, liver or kidney cancer.

The CDR3 nucleotides read TGTGCCTGGAAAAAGGCTGGAAACACCATATATTTT. Translating it yields CAWKKAGNTIYF. This chain joins TRBV30 and TRBJ1-3; D call uncertain. CDR3 size: 12 residues. Germline V gene data show CDR1 as GTSNPN and CDR2 as SVGIG (reference sequence). Deletions cut 4 bases from V and 2 bases from J, with 6 bases between.